This T cell receptor beta chain comes out of a study of T cell responses to AZD1222 COVID-19 vaccine. Study-level points and caveats: Donors were chiefly white British, with a greater number of females, and clonal diversity was perhaps underestimated. Baseline antibody screening turned up just a handful of seropositive AZD1222 recipients. Spike-specific TCR repertoires showed rising breadth and depth after two AZD1222 doses.

A word on this clone: Its antigen is currently unknown.

The assay was immunoSEQ multiplex PCR, and TCRdb's table has in-frame clones only and misses some. The data show approximately 120,000 clones, 87% seen once. The analysis combined second doses at about 4 or about 12 weeks. This CDR3 is 15 amino acids long. V was pared by 0 bases and J by 5 bases, with 12 bases between. CDR1 LGHNA and CDR2 YSLEER come from the germline V gene. Sequenced material: peripheral blood, taken 28 days after the second AZD1222 dose. The rearrangement uses TRBV4-3 and TRBJ2-3, with D possibly being TRBD2 (6 bases). This TCR was sampled from an adult who received the AZD1222 COVID-19 vaccine. The CDR3 here is CASSQDGGKRDTQYF. CDR3 in DNA: TGCGCCAGCAGCCAAGATGGGGGGAAGAGAGATACGCAGTATTTT.